The clone carrying this T cell receptor beta chain was seen only a few times. Its antigen remains unknown. This sample was taken from a study of blood T cells in healthy people across ages. Overall study findings and caveats: Roughly linear declines in TCR beta diversity per million T cells occurred with age. Samples with more naive T cells showed higher observed beta diversity. Donor CMV status, an unknown factor, possibly confounded changes in expanded clonotypes.

Primers used in a second PCR of roughly 7 to 12 cycles were a sample-barcoded 5' primer and a J-beta primer mix. A template-switch adaptor that had 12 random nucleotides put a tag on each cDNA molecule. TCRdb re-derived calls from the 5' RACE reads in MiXCR, one entry per CDR3 protein. Of more than 650,000 distinct CDR3 sequences in the sample, about a fifth are singletons; the top ten hold under 25%. CDR1 and CDR2 (germline): SGHRS, YFSETQ. The CDR3 runs to 14 residues. The sample consisted of blood. This sequence was found in a man between 65 and 85 years old in good health. V gene TRBV5-1 combines with J gene TRBJ2-5, with TRBD1 identical over 7 bases. The J call is in doubt because the DNA end fits TRBJ2-1 better. The chain's CDR3 is CASSPGTVSNEQFF. Written as DNA, the CDR3 is TGCGCCAGCAGCCCGGGGACAGTAAGCAATGAGCAGTTCTTC.